The next 17 T cell receptor beta chains were all read from a single sample in a study of OX40 agonist ivuxolimab in advanced cancers. The library was generated by the immunoSEQ multiplex PCR assay. Drawn from immuneACCESS, this table holds only the in-frame rearrangements with V and J called that TCRdb kept. Clones are partly lost; checked studies trace under half to an unresolved V gene and leave the rest unexplained. The sample profile shows about 98,000 clones; around 85% of them were found once. The ten largest account for 0.82% of the sample. The sequencing here drew on CD4+ or CD8+ T cells sorted from blood, taken in a trial of the OX40 agonist ivuxolimab. All receptors derive from an adult with an advanced solid tumor such as melanoma, head and neck, liver or kidney cancer.

This chain uses TRBV28 with TRBJ2-7, with 7 bases that match TRBD1. With V trimmed by 10 bases and J by 0 bases, 9 bases remained unmatched. The CDR3 extends over 14 amino acids. Germline V gene sequence: CDR1 MDHEN, CDR2 SYDVKM. CDR3 nucleotides: TGTGCCACCCGAAAGGGACAGATCTCCTACGAGCAGTACTTC. Amino acids: CATRKGQISYEQYF.

The chain couples TRBV18 to TRBJ1-1; the D is unclear. The V gene lost 2 bases and the J gene lost 5 bases, with 21 bases spanning the gap. This CDR3 is built from 17 residues. The V gene's germline CDR1 is KGHSH and CDR2 LQKENI. CDR3 nucleotides: TGTGCCAGCTCACCAAAATCCGGTATTAACGGGTGGACTGAAGCTTTCTTT. It encodes CASSPKSGINGWTEAFF.

The chain has TRBV13 and TRBJ1-2, with D possibly being TRBD1 (5 bases). Trimming left V 5 bases short and J 8 bases short, with 18 bases between. CDR3 length: 14 residues. Per germline, CDR1 PRHDT and CDR2 FYEKMQ (reference sequence). CDR3 residues: CASSRASGARGYTF. The CDR3 DNA follows: TGTGCCAGCAGCCGAGCCTCCGGGGCTCGGGGCTACACCTTC.

Ten or more counts support this clone. The CDR3, as DNA: TGTGCCAGCAGACCCCCGGGACTAGCGGGAGATGAGCAGTTCTTC. Protein: CASRPPGLAGDEQFF. The chain links TRBV7-2 to TRBJ2-1; 14 nucleotides line up with TRBD2. Germline V lookup: CDR1 SGHTA, CDR2 FQGNSA. V gave up 6 bases and J gave up 8 bases; unmatched junction bases: 6. This CDR3 is 15 amino acids long.

The J gene is TRBJ2-1, the V gene TRBV5-4, with 9 bases fitting TRBD2. Trimming removed 0 bases from V and 4 bases from J; junction bases left unmatched: 2. CDR1 SGHNT and CDR2 YYREEE come from the germline V gene (reference sequence). The CDR3 runs to 15 residues. The CDR3 region is CASSLVAGGYNEQFF. In nucleotides, the CDR3 is TGTGCCAGCAGCTTGGTCGCGGGAGGGTACAATGAGCAGTTCTTC.

This clone was found a few times. The gene calls are TRBV6-1 and TRBJ2-1; 12 nucleotides agree with TRBD2. Germline assignment: CDR1 MNHNS and CDR2 SASEGT. The length of the CDR3 is 16 residues. Trimming at V came to 3 bases and at J to 7 bases, leaving 7 bases not matched to a gene. The CDR3 bases are TGTGCCAGCAGTGATAAGTCTAGCGGGAGGGGGAATGAGCAGTTCTTC. Translating gives CASSDKSSGRGNEQFF.

The V and J genes are TRBV28 and TRBJ2-5; the D call may be TRBD1 or TRBD2 (5 bases each). Deletions cut 6 bases from V and 6 bases from J, with 17 bases between. CDR1 MDHEN and CDR2 SYDVKM come from the germline V gene. CDR3 size: 14 residues. The CDR3 bases are TGTGCCAGCAGCACTGGGACCCACGGCCAGACCCAGTACTTC. It translates to CASSTGTHGQTQYF. Filled out from reference TRBV28 and TRBJ2-5, the complete variable domain reads DVKVTQSSRYLVKRTGEKVFLECVQDMDHENMFWYRQDPGLGLRLIYFSYDVKMKEKGDIPEGYSVSREKKERFSLILESASTNQTSMYLCASSTGTHGQTQYFGPGTRLLVL.

A single count supports this clone. The rearrangement links TRBV28 to TRBJ2-2; 9 positions agree with TRBD1. This CDR3 spans 15 amino acids. V shed 8 bases, J shed 5 bases, and the junction held 9 bases outside the gene matches. Germline assignment: CDR1 MDHEN and CDR2 SYDVKM. CDR3 loop: CASRPGQGFTGELFF. CDR3 nucleotides: TGTGCCAGCCGCCCGGGACAGGGCTTTACCGGGGAGCTGTTTTTT.

The CDR3 DNA reads as TGTGCCAGCAGTTCGGGACTAGCACGGACATCGCAGTTCTTC. Its protein product is CASSSGLARTSQFF. This chain connects TRBV6-5 to TRBJ2-1; TRBD2 matches 9 bases. The ends lost 4 bases at V and 12 bases at J; junction bases unmatched: 10. This CDR3 spans 14 amino acids. Germline lookup yields CDR1 MNHEY and CDR2 SVGAGI.

The chain couples TRBV4-3 to TRBJ2-2; D unresolved. V was cut by 0 bases and J by 6 bases, with 8 bases left in between. The germline CDR1 and CDR2 sequences are LGHNA and YSLEER. The CDR3 totals 14 residues. The CDR3: CASSQDTGPGELFF. The DNA of the CDR3 is TGCGCCAGCAGCCAAGACACCGGCCCCGGGGAGCTGTTTTTT.

The chain uses TRBV18 and TRBJ2-1, with 9 nucleotides matching TRBD2. With V trimmed by 4 bases and J by 7 bases, 8 bases remained unmatched. CDR1 and CDR2 (germline): KGHSH, LQKENI. This CDR3 has 15 amino acids. The CDR3 DNA follows: TGTGCCAGCTCACAACCGGGACTAGCTCAAAATGAGCAGTTCTTC. It translates to CASSQPGLAQNEQFF.

The J gene is TRBJ2-1, the V gene TRBV27, with D possibly being TRBD2 (5 bases). The CDR3 is 14 residues long. Germline lookup yields CDR1 MNHEY and CDR2 SMNVEV (reference sequence). V gave up 5 bases and J gave up 2 bases, with 10 bases separating them. CDR3 protein: CASSIRDPYNEQFF. For the CDR3, the DNA is TGTGCCAGCAGTATCCGGGATCCCTACAATGAGCAGTTCTTC.

This chain connects TRBV6-6 to TRBJ1-2, with D possibly matching TRBD1 (5 bases). The CDR3 totals 12 residues. Deletions cut 0 bases from V and 6 bases from J, with 5 bases between. Germline V CDR1 and CDR2: MNHNY, SVGAGI (reference sequence). The CDR3 sequence: CASSYSRDGYTF. CDR3 in DNA: TGTGCCAGCAGTTACTCCAGGGATGGCTACACCTTC.

The J gene is TRBJ2-1, the V gene TRBV27, with 8 bases identical to TRBD2. Trimming cost V 2 bases and J 10 bases; bases outside gene matches: 7. The CDR3 loop spans 14 amino acids. Germline loops: CDR1 MNHEY, CDR2 SMNVEV (reference sequence). CDR3 sequence reads: CASSLREGRGEQFF. The CDR3 DNA reads as TGTGCCAGCAGTTTACGGGAGGGCCGAGGCGAGCAGTTCTTC.

This chain joins TRBV2 and TRBJ1-5, with D possibly TRBD1 on 5 matching bases. Germline V gene sequence: CDR1 SNHLY, CDR2 FYNNEI. V shed 1 base and J shed 5 bases, with 6 bases lying between them. The CDR3 spans 13 residues. CDR3 region: CASSEDRYQPQHF. The DNA of the CDR3 is TGTGCCAGCAGTGAAGACAGGTATCAGCCCCAGCATTTT.

The V call is TRBV27, the J call TRBJ1-2; a possible D gene is TRBD1 (5 bases). The CDR3 loop spans 15 amino acids. Germline values: CDR1 MNHEY, CDR2 SMNVEV (reference sequence). The V gene lost 4 bases and the J gene lost 4 bases, with 16 bases spanning the gap. DNA for the CDR3: TGTGCCAGCAGTTCCAGGACACCCGGAGGCTATGGCTACACCTTC. Translated, it gives CASSSRTPGGYGYTF.

V and J are TRBV5-1 and TRBJ1-2, with 7 bases fitting TRBD1. V lost 3 bases and J lost 3; bases outside the gene matches: 2. Germline V gives CDR1 SGHRS, CDR2 YFSETQ. The CDR3 runs 13 residues. For the CDR3, the DNA is TGCGCCAGCAGCTCCCAGGGGGACTATGGCTACACCTTC. It yields the protein CASSSQGDYGYTF.